These T cell receptor beta chains were read from a single sample in a study of molecular identifiers for immune sequencing clone quantification. Each CDR3 protein gets one entry after TCRdb re-called the PCR reads with MiXCR. The repertoire holds about 97,000 distinct CDR3 sequences, with roughly a quarter as singletons. Sequencing was carried out using naive CD8+ T cells from blood, with Jurkat cell RNA spiked in. The receptors were sampled from a human donor in good health. Some libraries in this study had Jurkat cell RNA spiked in. The CDR3 runs from the conserved cysteine through the conserved F or W. A D gene is named only where the DNA matches it firmly. The size of a clone is reported for some rows only, either as once, few or many, or as a class for expanded clones.

V	size	J	D	length	CDR3	DNA
TRBV5-5	many	TRBJ2-7	TRBD1	16	CASSLVSGGLQTEQYF	TGTGCCAGCAGCTTGGTGTCAGGGGGCTTGCAAACGGAGCAGTACTTC
TRBV5-4	many	TRBJ2-7	.	14	CASSLVLSPYEQYF	TGTGCCAGCAGCTTGGTTCTTTCCCCCTACGAGCAGTACTTC
TRBV12-3/TRBV12-4	.	TRBJ2-1	.	15	CASSLRGDPYNEQFF	TGTGCCAGCAGTTTGAGAGGGGACCCCTACAATGAGCAGTTCTTC
TRBV5-6	.	TRBJ2-2	.	11	CANSFSVELFF	TGTGCCAACAGCTTTTCTGTGGAGCTGTTTTTT
TRBV28	many	TRBJ2-7	.	11	CASTGNYEQYF	TGTGCCAGTACCGGGAACTACGAGCAGTACTTC
TRBV19	many	TRBJ2-6	TRBD1	17	CASSSRDRGAGANVLTF	TGTGCCAGTAGTAGCCGGGACAGGGGAGCCGGGGCCAACGTCCTGACTTTC
TRBV4-1	.	TRBJ2-1	.	16	CASSQDPRIFGHQEFF	TGCGCCAGCAGCCAAGATCCGAGGATTTTCGGCCATCAGGAGTTCTTC
TRBV9	many	TRBJ2-2	.	13	CASRQENTGELFF	TGTGCCAGCAGGCAAGAAAACACCGGGGAGCTGTTTTTT
TRBV6-2/TRBV6-3	many	TRBJ1-1	TRBD1	14	CASSSTGVYLEAFF	TGTGCCAGCAGTTCGACAGGGGTTTATCTTGAAGCTTTCTTT
TRBV6-1	many	TRBJ1-2	.	12	CASFNSYYGYTF	TGTGCCAGCTTTAACAGCTACTATGGCTACACCTTC
TRBV27	.	TRBJ2-7	TRBD1	14	CASSPAGTGGERYF	TGTGCCAGCAGTCCCGCCGGGACAGGAGGCGAGCGGTACTTC
TRBV7-6	many	TRBJ2-5	.	12	CASSLLGETQYF	TGTGCCAGCAGCTTACTCGGAGAGACCCAGTACTTC
TRBV19	.	TRBJ1-4	TRBD1	15	CASSAGTDPNEKLVF	TGTGCCAGTAGTGCCGGGACAGACCCTAATGAAAAACTGGTTTTT
TRBV27	.	TRBJ2-7	TRBD1	16	CASSSSSPQGAYEQYF	TGTGCCAGCAGTTCATCTAGCCCCCAGGGGGCCTACGAGCAGTACTTC